Sequencing of this T cell receptor (beta chain) was carried out in a study of T-cell reconstitution after alpha-beta-depleted transplantation in children. Study-level points and caveats: From newly produced T cells came most of the T-cell counts and diversity one year after transplant. From surviving recipient T cells and thymic progenitors came the high day-60 TCRbeta diversity observed in some patients. Two months or so post-transplant, alpha-beta T cells reportedly derived from several hundred expanded graft clones.

A remark on this clonotype: Its target is unknown.

Deletions cut 5 bases from V and 11 bases from J, with 12 bases between. The CDR3 length is 11 residues. Germline-derived CDR1 and CDR2 are MGHDK and SYGVNS. Molecular barcoding with unique molecular identifiers was used for the TCRbeta library. Using its own MiXCR run on the PCR reads, TCRdb lists one record per CDR3 protein. The sample holds about 580,000 distinct CDR3 sequences; under 30% are singletons and the top ten take over 12%. Sequencing used PBMCs, mostly from graft donor cells, obtained 360 days after TCRalphabeta/CD19-depleted stem cell transplant. The V call is TRBV25-1, the J call TRBJ1-1; D gene unclear. The TCR comes from a boy in the first two years of life who had a stem cell transplant for acute myeloid leukemia, so the T cells may come from the graft donor. The CDR3 sequence is CASSPGGVAFF. CDR3 coding DNA: TGTGCCAGCAGTCCCGGCGGGGTCGCTTTCTTT.